The sequence of this T cell receptor (beta chain) was determined in a study of OX40 agonist ivuxolimab in advanced cancers. Across the study: Ivuxolimab is an agonistic anti-OX40 (CD134) antibody, and patients were treated with it. Study-wide results and caveats: Antigen specificity of clonally expanded peripheral T cells was not established.

As for this clone: Its antigen is unknown.

Peripheral blood came from all dose cohorts at three timepoints. Germline CDR1 is SGHVS and CDR2 is FQNEAQ. V was trimmed by 4 bases and J by 2 bases, leaving 12 bases between them. The CDR3 runs 15 residues. The repertoire was sequenced with immunoSEQ multiplex PCR; TCRdb's copy has only in-frame clones and lacks some. The table includes about 13,000 clones, over 75% detected once. The rearrangement joins TRBV7-8 to TRBJ1-5; D unclear. The specimen comprised CD4+ or CD8+ T cells sorted from blood, sampled in a trial of the OX40 agonist ivuxolimab. This TCR was sampled from an adult with an advanced solid tumor such as melanoma, head and neck, liver or kidney cancer. In nucleotides, the CDR3 is TGTGCCAGCAGCTCCCCGGGTGAGGGCAATCAGCCCCAGCATTTT. Translating it yields CASSSPGEGNQPQHF.